The clone carrying this TCR beta chain was observed a handful of times. Its target is unknown. This sample is part of a study of vaccination and CD4 T cells after COVID-19. Regarding treatment: roughly ten-day PBMC culture with coronavirus spike peptide pools or control peptides (ViraFEST assay). Every well contained approximately 2 million PBMCs, which were grown with roughly 9.1 IU/ml IL-2 and 10 ug/ml peptide pools. The V end was cut by 3 bases, the J end by 5 bases, with 8 bases between. The CDR3 runs 12 residues. The germline V gene encodes CDR1 SGHNT and CDR2 YENEEA. General study points: Although the median of SARS-CoV-2-reactive clonotypes rose from approximately 21 to 40, the change was not significant. Convalescent patients had a median approximately 86% of reactive clones appearing only post-vaccination.

The Oncomine TCR Beta short-read assay was applied to DNA of cultured CD4+ T cells. TCRdb reanalysed the PCR reads using MiXCR and keeps one entry per CDR3 protein. The data hold approximately 12,000 distinct CDR3 sequences, with around 21% observed a single time. The specimen comprised CD4+ T cells from blood, cultured in vitro, sampled before SARS-CoV-2 vaccination. The genes are TRBV11-3 and TRBJ2-7, with a weak D call TRBD1 (5 bases). This TCR was sampled from a human donor who received a COVID-19 vaccine. CDR3 nucleotide sequence: TGTGCCAGCAGCTTTCAGGGTCACGAGCAGTACTTC. Its translation: CASSFQGHEQYF.